Each of the 17 T cell receptor beta chains below was sequenced from the same sample in a study of response to subunit inactivated influenza vaccine. TCRdb called the RT-PCR reads again in MiXCR, with one record for every CDR3 protein. The sample yields approximately 730,000 distinct CDR3 sequences, roughly 13% seen once. Material: PBMCs from blood, obtained around 14 days before vaccination. The receptors here all came from a middle-aged man who received an inactivated influenza vaccine.

The chain links TRBV15 to TRBJ1-1; tentatively, D is TRBD1 (6 bases). The germline V and J ends were trimmed by 6 bases and 0 bases, with 11 bases remaining between them. Germline V lookup: CDR1 LNHNV, CDR2 YYDKDF (reference sequence). This CDR3 contains 14 residues. The CDR3 region is CATRGAKMNTEAFF. The CDR3 coding sequence is TGTGCCACCAGGGGGGCCAAGATGAACACTGAAGCTTTCTTT.

This chain links TRBV2 with TRBJ1-1, with D perhaps TRBD1 (6 bases). V lost 0 bases, J lost 7 bases, and 15 bases lay in between. Germline values: CDR1 SNHLY, CDR2 FYNNEI. The CDR3 is made up of 15 amino acids. DNA of the CDR3: TGTGCCAGCAGTGAAGCCCGGTGGAGGGGGAATGAAGCTTTCTTT. Protein product: CASSEARWRGNEAFF.

This clonotype was seen more than once but under ten times. The chain couples TRBV5-1 to TRBJ1-2, with no clear D. V was shortened by 0 bases and J by 4 bases, with 13 bases between the two germline ends. Germline CDR1 SGHRS, CDR2 YFSETQ. The length of the CDR3 is 15 residues. CDR3 coding DNA: TGCGCCAGCAGCTTGGAATTCCGGGAGCCCTATGGCTACACCTTC. Translated: CASSLEFREPYGYTF. Full variable domain (remainder filled in from reference TRBV5-1 and TRBJ1-2): KAGVTQTPRYLIKTRGQQVTLSCSPISGHRSVSWYQQTPGQGLQFLFEYFSETQRNKGNFPGRFSGRQFSNSRSEMNVSTLELGDSALYLCASSLEFREPYGYTFGSGTRLTVV.

This clonotype showed up just a few times. V is TRBV6-2 or TRBV6-3 and J is TRBJ2-3; no reliable D call. This CDR3 comprises 14 residues. The germline CDR1 and CDR2 sequences are MNHEY and SVGEGT. V was pared by 10 bases and J by 2 bases, with 16 bases between. CDR3 region: CATRVLHSTDTQYF. The CDR3 bases are TGTGCCACACGGGTCCTCCATTCCACAGATACGCAGTATTTT.

This clonotype was counted between two and nine times. The V call is TRBV27, the J call TRBJ1-1; D might be TRBD1 (6 bases). CDR1 and CDR2 from the germline V gene are MNHEY and SMNVEV (reference sequence). This CDR3 contains 15 residues. The germline V and J ends were trimmed by 2 bases and 6 bases, with 16 bases remaining between them. CDR3 in amino acids: CASSLLPSGGPEAFF. Written as DNA, the CDR3 is TGTGCCAGCAGTTTACTACCCTCGGGGGGCCCTGAAGCTTTCTTT.

V and J are TRBV6-2 or TRBV6-3 and TRBJ2-7, with D perhaps TRBD1 or TRBD2 (5 bases each). This CDR3 has 14 residues. Deletions cut 1 base from V and 1 base from J, with 8 bases between. Per the germline V gene, CDR1 is MNHEY and CDR2 is SVGEGT. CDR3 coding DNA: TGTGCCAGCAGTTACTGGGACGGATCCTACGAGCAGTACTTC. Encoded protein: CASSYWDGSYEQYF.

In its sample, this clonotype was seen many times. J is TRBJ1-3 and V is TRBV4-3; D unresolved. Germline V lookup: CDR1 LGHNA, CDR2 YSLEER. This CDR3 is built from 15 residues. The germline V and J ends were trimmed by 0 bases and 2 bases, with 8 bases remaining between them. CDR3 sequence: CASSQDGGTGNTIYF. The CDR3 coding sequence is TGCGCCAGCAGCCAAGATGGCGGTACTGGAAACACCATATATTTT.

The V call is TRBV5-1, the J call TRBJ2-1, with 14 bases aligning to TRBD2. Germline V gene lookup returns CDR1 SGHRS and CDR2 YFSETQ. The V segment lost 4 bases and the J segment 7 bases; nucleotides outside the gene matches: 10. The CDR3 contains 17 residues. CDR3 sequence reads: CASSLTSGRAFNNEQFF. Written as DNA, the CDR3 is TGCGCCAGCAGCCTGACTAGCGGGAGGGCCTTTAATAATGAGCAGTTCTTC.

This clonotype was counted a few times. The genes are TRBV10-3 and TRBJ1-1; D might be TRBD1 (6 bases). The CDR3 length is 14 residues. Between the trimmed V and J ends, which lost 6 bases and 5 bases, there was a span of 16 bases. Germline-derived CDR1 and CDR2 are ENHRY and SYGVKD. Here the CDR3 DNA reads TGTGCCATCAGGGACAGCACCCTAAGGACTGAAGCTTTCTTT. Translation gives CAIRDSTLRTEAFF.

The chain couples TRBV5-4 to TRBJ1-6; the match to TRBD1 covers 10 bases. The length of the CDR3 is 15 residues. Looked up from germline, CDR1 is SGHNT and CDR2 is YYREEE (reference sequence). V gave up 3 bases and J gave up 8 bases; unmatched junction bases: 5. CDR3 residues: CASSSGQGVYSPLHF. As DNA, the CDR3 is TGTGCCAGCAGCTCCGGACAGGGGGTTTATTCACCCCTCCACTTT.

The rearrangement joins TRBV27 to TRBJ2-7; tentatively, D is TRBD2 (6 bases). Germline values: CDR1 MNHEY, CDR2 SMNVEV (reference sequence). The ends were cut back, 4 bases at V and 7 bases at J, with 17 bases in the middle. The CDR3 is made up of 14 amino acids. The CDR3 DNA reads as TGTGCCAGCAGTTCGCCGGGACTCCGGAGGGAGCAGTACTTC. It is translated as CASSSPGLRREQYF.

The chain has TRBV12-3 or TRBV12-4 and TRBJ2-3; D possibly uses TRBD1 or TRBD2 (5 bases each). V was trimmed by 6 bases and J by 1 base, leaving 23 bases between them. This CDR3 contains 18 residues. The CDR3 is CASSPRGFGGGGTDTQYF. CDR3 coding DNA: TGTGCCAGCAGCCCCCGTGGATTTGGTGGGGGAGGCACAGATACGCAGTATTTT.

This clonotype has a handful of counts. The J gene is TRBJ2-4, the V gene TRBV7-9, with D unresolved. The CDR3 runs to 14 residues. Trimming cost V 4 bases and J 6 bases, with 13 bases left between them. Per the germline V gene, CDR1 is SEHNR and CDR2 is FQNEAQ (reference sequence). The CDR3 bases are TGTGCCAGCAGCTCGGCCAGCCCGGGAAACATTCAGTACTTC. Protein sequence: CASSSASPGNIQYF.

This clonotype turned up a few times. The chain employs TRBV10-3 and TRBJ2-1; 9 bases fit TRBD1. The trim removed 5 bases at V and 0 bases at J, leaving 2 bases unmatched. CDR3 length: 15 residues. Germline values: CDR1 ENHRY, CDR2 SYGVKD. The CDR3 nucleotides are TGTGCCATCAGTCAGGACAGGGGCTCCTACAATGAGCAGTTCTTC. Translated, it gives CAISQDRGSYNEQFF.

This clonotype was seen a handful of times. J is TRBJ2-1 and V is TRBV9, with D possibly matching TRBD1 (5 bases). Germline V lookup: CDR1 SGDLS, CDR2 YYNGEE. The CDR3 extends over 15 amino acids. The V end was cut by 1 base, the J end by 6 bases, with 14 bases between. CDR3 coding DNA: TGTGCCAGCAGCGTATACCAACAGGAATTCAATGAGCAGTTCTTC. Its protein is CASSVYQQEFNEQFF.

This clonotype was found a few times. The junction and the germline gene differ at one end; a read error may be behind it. The CDR3 DNA reads as TGTGCCAGCCCCCAGTCTAGCGGGACGAACTTC. It codes for CASPQSSGTNF. The V and J genes are TRBV6-2 or TRBV6-3 and TRBJ2-7; the match to TRBD2 covers 9 bases. This CDR3 is built from 11 residues. Germline CDR1 is MNHEY and CDR2 is SVGEGT.

There are many counts of this clonotype. The CDR3 spells CASSLPSSGGWETQYF. Written as DNA, the CDR3 is TGTGCCAGCAGTTTACCCTCCTCGGGGGGTTGGGAGACCCAGTACTTC. The V call is TRBV28, the J call TRBJ2-5; TRBD2 matches 7 bases. CDR1 and CDR2 (germline): MDHEN, SYDVKM. The V gene end was trimmed by 2 bases and the J gene end by 5 bases; junction bases not matched to a gene: 11. This CDR3 has 16 amino acids.